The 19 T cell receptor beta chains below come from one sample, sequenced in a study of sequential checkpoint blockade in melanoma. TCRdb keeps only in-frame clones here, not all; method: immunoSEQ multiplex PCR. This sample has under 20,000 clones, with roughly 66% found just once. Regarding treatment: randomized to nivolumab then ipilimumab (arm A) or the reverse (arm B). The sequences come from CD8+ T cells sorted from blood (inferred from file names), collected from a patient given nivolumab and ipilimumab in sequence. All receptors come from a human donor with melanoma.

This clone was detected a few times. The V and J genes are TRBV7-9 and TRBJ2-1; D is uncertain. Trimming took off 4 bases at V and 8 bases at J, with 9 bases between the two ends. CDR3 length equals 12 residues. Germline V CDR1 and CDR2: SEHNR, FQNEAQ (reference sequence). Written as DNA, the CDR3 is TGTGCCAGCAGCTCCCCTCGAGATGAGCAGTTCTTC. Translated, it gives CASSSPRDEQFF.

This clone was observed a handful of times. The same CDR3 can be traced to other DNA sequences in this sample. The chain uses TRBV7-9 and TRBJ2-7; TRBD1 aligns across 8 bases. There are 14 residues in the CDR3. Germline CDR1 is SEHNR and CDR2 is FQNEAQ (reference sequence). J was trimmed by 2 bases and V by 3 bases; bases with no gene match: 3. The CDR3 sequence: CASSFGTGTYEQYF. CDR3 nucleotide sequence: TGTGCCAGCAGCTTCGGGACAGGCACCTACGAGCAGTACTTC. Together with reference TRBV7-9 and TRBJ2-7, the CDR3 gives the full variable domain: DTGVSQNPRHKITKRGQNVTFRCDPISEHNRLYWYRQTLGQGPEFLTYFQNEAQLEKSRLLSDRFSAERPKGSFSTLEIQRTEQGDSAMYLCASSFGTGTYEQYFGPGTRLTVT.

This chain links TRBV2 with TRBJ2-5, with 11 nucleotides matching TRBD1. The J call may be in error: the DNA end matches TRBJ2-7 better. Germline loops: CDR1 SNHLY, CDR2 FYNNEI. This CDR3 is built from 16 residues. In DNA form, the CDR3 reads TGTGCCAGCAGTGGCCGAGGGACAGGGGGCTCCTACGAGCAGTACTTC. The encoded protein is CASSGRGTGGSYEQYF.

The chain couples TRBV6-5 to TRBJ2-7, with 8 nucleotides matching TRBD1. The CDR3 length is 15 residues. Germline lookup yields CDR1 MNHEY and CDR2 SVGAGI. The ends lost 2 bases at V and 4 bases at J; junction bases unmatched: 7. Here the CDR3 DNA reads TGTGCCAGCAGTTACGTCGCAGGGGGCCGTTACGAGCAGTACTTC. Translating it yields CASSYVAGGRYEQYF.

CDR3 region: CASSPPQGGQNIQYF. In DNA, the CDR3 is TGTGCCAGCTCACCCCCCCAGGGGGGCCAAAACATTCAGTACTTC. The genes are TRBV18 and TRBJ2-4; perhaps TRBD1 as D (7 bases). V lost 3 bases and J 5 bases, leaving 14 bases between the germline ends. The CDR3 length is 15 residues. The germline V gene encodes CDR1 KGHSH and CDR2 LQKENI. The complete variable domain, with remaining parts taken from reference TRBV18 and TRBJ2-4, reads NAGVMQNPRHLVRRRGQEARLRCSPMKGHSHVYWYRQLPEEGLKFMVYLQKENIIDESGMPKERFSAEFPKEGPSILRIQQVVRGDSAAYFCASSPPQGGQNIQYFGAGTRLSVL.

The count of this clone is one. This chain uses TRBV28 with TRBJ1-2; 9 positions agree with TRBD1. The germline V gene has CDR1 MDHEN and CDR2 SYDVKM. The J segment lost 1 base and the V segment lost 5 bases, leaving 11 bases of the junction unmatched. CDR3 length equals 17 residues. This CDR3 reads CASSAGTGLYYNYGYTF. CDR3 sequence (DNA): TGTGCCAGCAGTGCTGGGACAGGGCTATATTATAACTATGGCTACACCTTC.

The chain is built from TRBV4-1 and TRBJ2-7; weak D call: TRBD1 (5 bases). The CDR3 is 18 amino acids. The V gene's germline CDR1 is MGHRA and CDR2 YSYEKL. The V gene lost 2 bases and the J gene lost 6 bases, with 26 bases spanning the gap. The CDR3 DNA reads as TGCGCCAGCAGCCAAAATCCTCTCCACGCCCTGGTGGGGCTCGAGCAGTACTTC. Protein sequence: CASSQNPLHALVGLEQYF.

The CDR3, as DNA: TGTGCCTGGACTCTTTCAGGGGGCGCCGGCACCGGGGAGCTGTTTTTT. This codes for CAWTLSGGAGTGELFF. The rearrangement joins TRBV30 to TRBJ2-2; 8 bases are shared with TRBD1. V lost 4 bases to trimming and J lost 4 bases; unmatched junction nucleotides: 11. The CDR3 runs to 16 residues. Germline CDR1 is GTSNPN and CDR2 is SVGIG (reference sequence).

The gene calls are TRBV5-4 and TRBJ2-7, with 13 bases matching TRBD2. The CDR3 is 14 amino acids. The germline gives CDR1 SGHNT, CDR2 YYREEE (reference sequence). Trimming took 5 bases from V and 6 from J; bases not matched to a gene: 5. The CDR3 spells CASSWTSGSSEQYF. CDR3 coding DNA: TGTGCCAGCAGTTGGACTAGCGGGAGTAGCGAGCAGTACTTC.

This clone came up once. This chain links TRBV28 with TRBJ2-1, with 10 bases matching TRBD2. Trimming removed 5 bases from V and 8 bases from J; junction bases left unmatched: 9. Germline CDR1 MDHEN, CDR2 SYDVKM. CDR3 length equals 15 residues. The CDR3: CASSRAGGPFDEQFF. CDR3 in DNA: TGTGCCAGCAGTCGAGCGGGAGGGCCGTTCGATGAGCAGTTCTTC.

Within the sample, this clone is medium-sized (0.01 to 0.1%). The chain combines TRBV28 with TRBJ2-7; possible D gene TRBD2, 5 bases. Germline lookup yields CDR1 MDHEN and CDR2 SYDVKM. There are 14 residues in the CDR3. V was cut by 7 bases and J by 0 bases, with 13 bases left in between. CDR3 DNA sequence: TGTGCCAGCACCCTGCGGGTTAGCTCCTACGAGCAGTACTTC. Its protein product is CASTLRVSSYEQYF. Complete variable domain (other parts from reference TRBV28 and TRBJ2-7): DVKVTQSSRYLVKRTGEKVFLECVQDMDHENMFWYRQDPGLGLRLIYFSYDVKMKEKGDIPEGYSVSREKKERFSLILESASTNQTSMYLCASTLRVSSYEQYFGPGTRLTVT.

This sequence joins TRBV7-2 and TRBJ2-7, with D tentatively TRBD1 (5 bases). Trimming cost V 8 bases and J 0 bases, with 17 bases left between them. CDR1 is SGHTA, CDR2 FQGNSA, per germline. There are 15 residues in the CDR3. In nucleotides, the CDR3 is TGTGCCAGCGACACTCAGGACACGGACTCCTACGAGCAGTACTTC. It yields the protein CASDTQDTDSYEQYF.

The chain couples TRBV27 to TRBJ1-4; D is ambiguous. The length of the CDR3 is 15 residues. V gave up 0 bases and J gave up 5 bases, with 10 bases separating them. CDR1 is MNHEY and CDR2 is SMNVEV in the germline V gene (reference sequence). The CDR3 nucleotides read TGTGCCAGCAGTTTATCGTTCAGAGGGAATGAAAAACTGTTTTTT. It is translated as CASSLSFRGNEKLFF.

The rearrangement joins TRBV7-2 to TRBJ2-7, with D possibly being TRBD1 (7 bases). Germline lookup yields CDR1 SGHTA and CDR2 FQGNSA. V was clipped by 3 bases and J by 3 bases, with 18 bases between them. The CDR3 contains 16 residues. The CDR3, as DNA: TGTGCCAGCAGCTTTACGGCGGGACAGTTGGGCTACGAGCAGTACTTC. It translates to CASSFTAGQLGYEQYF.

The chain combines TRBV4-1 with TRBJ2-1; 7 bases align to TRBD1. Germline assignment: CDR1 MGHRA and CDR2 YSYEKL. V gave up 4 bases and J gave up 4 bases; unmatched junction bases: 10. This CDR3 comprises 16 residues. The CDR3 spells CASSLQGVALYNEQFF. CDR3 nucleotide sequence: TGCGCCAGCAGCCTCCAGGGGGTAGCGCTGTACAATGAGCAGTTCTTC.

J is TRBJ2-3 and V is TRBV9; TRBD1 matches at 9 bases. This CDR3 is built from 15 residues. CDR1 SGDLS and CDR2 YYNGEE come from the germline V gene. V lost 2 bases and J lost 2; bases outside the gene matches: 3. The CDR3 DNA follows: TGTGCCAGCAGCGTTCGGGACAGGGACACAGATACGCAGTATTTT. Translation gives CASSVRDRDTDTQYF.

Written as DNA, the CDR3 is TGTGCCAGTAGTCACCGGACGGAGGGCTACGAGCAGTACTTC. Translation gives CASSHRTEGYEQYF. The V and J genes are TRBV19 and TRBJ2-7; possibly TRBD2 for D (6 bases). Germline V gene lookup returns CDR1 LNHDA and CDR2 SQIVND (reference sequence). This CDR3 region has 14 residues. Trimming left V 5 bases short and J 3 bases short, with 14 bases between.

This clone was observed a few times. CDR3 sequence: CASSPGQGVNTEAFF. CDR3 coding DNA: TGTGCCAGCAGCCCGGGACAGGGGGTGAACACTGAAGCTTTCTTT. J is TRBJ1-1 and V is TRBV9; 11 nucleotides agree with TRBD1. The germline CDR1 and CDR2 sequences are SGDLS and YYNGEE. Trimming at V came to 4 bases and at J to 0 bases, leaving 2 bases not matched to a gene. This CDR3 region has 15 residues. Supplemented by reference TRBV9 and TRBJ1-1, the full variable domain reads DSGVTQTPKHLITATGQRVTLRCSPRSGDLSVYWYQQSLDQGLQFLIQYYNGEERAKGNILERFSAQQFPDLHSELNLSSLELGDSALYFCASSPGQGVNTEAFFGQGTRLTVV.

CDR3 residues: CASSLAGGANYGYTF. CDR3 coding DNA: TGCGCCAGCAGCTTGGCAGGGGGCGCTAACTATGGCTACACCTTC. The gene calls are TRBV5-1 and TRBJ1-2; 8 positions match TRBD1. CDR1 is SGHRS and CDR2 is YFSETQ in the germline V gene. V was pared by 0 bases and J by 0 bases, with 1 base of the junction left unmatched. This CDR3 has 15 residues. Drawing the rest from reference TRBV5-1 and TRBJ1-2, the complete variable domain is KAGVTQTPRYLIKTRGQQVTLSCSPISGHRSVSWYQQTPGQGLQFLFEYFSETQRNKGNFPGRFSGRQFSNSRSEMNVSTLELGDSALYLCASSLAGGANYGYTFGSGTRLTVV.